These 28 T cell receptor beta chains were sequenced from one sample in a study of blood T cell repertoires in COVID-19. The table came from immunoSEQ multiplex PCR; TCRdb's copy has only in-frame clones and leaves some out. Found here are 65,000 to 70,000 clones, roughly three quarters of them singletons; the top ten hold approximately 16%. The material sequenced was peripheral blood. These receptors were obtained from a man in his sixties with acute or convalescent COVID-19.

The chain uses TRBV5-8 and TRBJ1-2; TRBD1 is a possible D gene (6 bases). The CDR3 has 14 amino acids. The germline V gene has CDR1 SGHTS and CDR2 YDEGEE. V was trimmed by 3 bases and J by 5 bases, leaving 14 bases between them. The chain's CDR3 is CASSSDAGQYGYTF. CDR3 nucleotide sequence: TGTGCCAGCAGCTCGGACGCCGGACAGTATGGCTACACCTTC.

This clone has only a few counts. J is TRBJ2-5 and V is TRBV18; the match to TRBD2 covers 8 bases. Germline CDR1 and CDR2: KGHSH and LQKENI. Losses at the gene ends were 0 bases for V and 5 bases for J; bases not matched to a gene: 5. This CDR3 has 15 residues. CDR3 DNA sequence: TGTGCCAGCTCACCACCGGCGGGGGGCACGGAGACCCAGTACTTC. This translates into CASSPPAGGTETQYF.

The CDR3 sequence: CASSPTTTNEKLFF. The CDR3, as DNA: TGTGCCAGCTCACCCACAACAACTAATGAAAAACTGTTTTTT. The chain employs TRBV18 and TRBJ1-4; D call uncertain. Deletions cut 3 bases from V and 0 bases from J, with 5 bases between. The CDR3 contains 14 residues. Germline V gives CDR1 KGHSH, CDR2 LQKENI.

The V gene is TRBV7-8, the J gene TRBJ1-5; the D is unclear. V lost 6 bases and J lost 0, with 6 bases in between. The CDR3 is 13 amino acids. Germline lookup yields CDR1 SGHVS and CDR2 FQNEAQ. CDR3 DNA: TGTGCCAGCAGTCCAAATAGCAATCAGCCCCAGCATTTT. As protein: CASSPNSNQPQHF.

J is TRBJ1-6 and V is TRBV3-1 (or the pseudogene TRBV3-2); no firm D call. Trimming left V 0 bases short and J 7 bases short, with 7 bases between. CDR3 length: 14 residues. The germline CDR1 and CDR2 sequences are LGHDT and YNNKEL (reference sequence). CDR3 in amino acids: CASSQEVRNSPLHF. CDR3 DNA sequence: TGTGCCAGCAGCCAAGAGGTGCGGAATTCACCCCTCCACTTT.

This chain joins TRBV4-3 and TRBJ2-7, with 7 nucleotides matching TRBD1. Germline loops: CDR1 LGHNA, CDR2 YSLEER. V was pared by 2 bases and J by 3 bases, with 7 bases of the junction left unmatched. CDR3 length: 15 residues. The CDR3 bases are TGCGCCAGCAGCCAAACCCGGACAGGCTACTACGAGCAGTACTTC. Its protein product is CASSQTRTGYYEQYF.

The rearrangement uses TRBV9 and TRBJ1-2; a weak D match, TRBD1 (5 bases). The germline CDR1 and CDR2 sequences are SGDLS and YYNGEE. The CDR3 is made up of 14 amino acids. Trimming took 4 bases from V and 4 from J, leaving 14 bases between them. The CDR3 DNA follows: TGTGCCAGCAGCCCGGACACGACCGTCTATGGCTACACCTTC. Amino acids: CASSPDTTVYGYTF. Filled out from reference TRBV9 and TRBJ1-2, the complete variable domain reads DSGVTQTPKHLITATGQRVTLRCSPRSGDLSVYWYQQSLDQGLQFLIQYYNGEERAKGNILERFSAQQFPDLHSELNLSSLELGDSALYFCASSPDTTVYGYTFGSGTRLTVV.

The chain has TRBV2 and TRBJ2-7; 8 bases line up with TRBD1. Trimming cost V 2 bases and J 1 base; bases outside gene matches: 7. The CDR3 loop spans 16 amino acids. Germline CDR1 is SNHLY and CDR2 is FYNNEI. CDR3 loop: CASSEPGQGASYEQYF. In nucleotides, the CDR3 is TGTGCCAGCAGTGAACCAGGACAGGGCGCTTCCTACGAGCAGTACTTC. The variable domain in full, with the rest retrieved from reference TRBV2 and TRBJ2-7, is EPEVTQTPSHQVTQMGQEVILRCVPISNHLYFYWYRQILGQKVEFLVSFYNNEISEKSEIFDDQFSVERPDGSNFTLKIRSTKLEDSAMYFCASSEPGQGASYEQYFGPGTRLTVT.

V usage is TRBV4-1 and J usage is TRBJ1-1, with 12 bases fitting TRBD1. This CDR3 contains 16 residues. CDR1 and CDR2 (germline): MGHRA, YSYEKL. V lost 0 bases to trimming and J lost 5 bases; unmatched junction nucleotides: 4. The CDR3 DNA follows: TGCGCCAGCAGCCAAGAAGGGGACAGGGGGCGAACTGAAGCTTTCTTT. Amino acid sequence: CASSQEGDRGRTEAFF.

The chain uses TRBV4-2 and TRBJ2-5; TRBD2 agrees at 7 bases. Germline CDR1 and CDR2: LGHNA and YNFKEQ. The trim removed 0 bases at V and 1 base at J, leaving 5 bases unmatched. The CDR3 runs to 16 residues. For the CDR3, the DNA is TGTGCCAGCAGCCAAGATAGGGTAGCGGGCCAAGAGACCCAGTACTTC. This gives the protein CASSQDRVAGQETQYF.

Here the CDR3 reads CASSSKNTQYF. CDR3 nucleotide sequence: TGTGCCAGCAGCTCTAAGAATACGCAGTATTTT. This chain uses TRBV11-3 with TRBJ2-3; D uncertain. CDR3 length: 11 residues. Germline V lookup: CDR1 SGHNT, CDR2 YENEEA. V lost 4 bases and J lost 7, with 6 bases in between.

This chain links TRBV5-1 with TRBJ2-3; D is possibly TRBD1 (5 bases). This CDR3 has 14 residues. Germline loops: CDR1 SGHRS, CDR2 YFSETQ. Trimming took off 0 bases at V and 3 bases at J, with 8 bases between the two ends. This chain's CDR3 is CASSLDQGTDTQYF. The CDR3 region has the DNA TGCGCCAGCAGCTTGGACCAGGGAACAGATACGCAGTATTTT.

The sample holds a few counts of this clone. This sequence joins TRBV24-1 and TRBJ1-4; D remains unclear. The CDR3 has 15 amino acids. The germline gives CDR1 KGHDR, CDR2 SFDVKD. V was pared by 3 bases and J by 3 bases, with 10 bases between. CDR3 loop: CATSDPQVANEKLFF. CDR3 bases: TGTGCCACCAGTGATCCCCAGGTAGCTAATGAAAAACTGTTTTTT.

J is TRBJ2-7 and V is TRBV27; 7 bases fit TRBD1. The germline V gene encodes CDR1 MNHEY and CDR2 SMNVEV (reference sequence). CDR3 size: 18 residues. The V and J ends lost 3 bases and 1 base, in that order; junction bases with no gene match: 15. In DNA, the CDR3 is TGTGCCAGCAGTTTGGGATCGAGGGGGCGCGGAGGTTCCTACGAGCAGTACTTC. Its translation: CASSLGSRGRGGSYEQYF.

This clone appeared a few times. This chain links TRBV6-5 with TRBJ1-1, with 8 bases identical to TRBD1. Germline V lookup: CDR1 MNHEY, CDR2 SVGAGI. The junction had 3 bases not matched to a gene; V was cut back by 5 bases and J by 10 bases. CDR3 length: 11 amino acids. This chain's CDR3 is CASSNTGGAFF. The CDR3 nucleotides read TGTGCCAGCAGTAATACAGGGGGAGCTTTCTTT.

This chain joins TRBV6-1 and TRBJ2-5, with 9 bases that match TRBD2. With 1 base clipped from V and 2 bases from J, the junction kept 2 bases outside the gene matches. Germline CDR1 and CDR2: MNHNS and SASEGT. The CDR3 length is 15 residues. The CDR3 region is CASSEGAGGQETQYF. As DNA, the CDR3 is TGTGCCAGCAGTGAAGGGGCGGGGGGGCAAGAGACCCAGTACTTC.

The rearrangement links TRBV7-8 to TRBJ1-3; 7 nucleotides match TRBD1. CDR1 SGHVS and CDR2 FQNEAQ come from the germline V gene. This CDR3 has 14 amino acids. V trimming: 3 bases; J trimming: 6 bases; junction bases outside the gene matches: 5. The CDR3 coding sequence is TGTGCCAGCAGCTTGGGGACAGAATTAAACACCATATATTTT. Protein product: CASSLGTELNTIYF.

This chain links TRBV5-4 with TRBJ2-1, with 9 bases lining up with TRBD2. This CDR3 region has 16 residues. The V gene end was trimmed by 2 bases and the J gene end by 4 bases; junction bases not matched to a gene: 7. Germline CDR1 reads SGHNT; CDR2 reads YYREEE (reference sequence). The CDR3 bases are TGTGCCAGCAGCTTAGTAGGGCGGGGGGGATACAATGAGCAGTTCTTC. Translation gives CASSLVGRGGYNEQFF.

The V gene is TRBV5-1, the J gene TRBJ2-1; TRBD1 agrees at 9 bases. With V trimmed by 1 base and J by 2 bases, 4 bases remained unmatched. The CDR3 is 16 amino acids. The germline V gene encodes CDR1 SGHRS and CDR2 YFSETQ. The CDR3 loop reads CASSLTTGGTYNEQFF. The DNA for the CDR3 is TGCGCCAGCAGCTTGACTACAGGGGGCACCTACAATGAGCAGTTCTTC. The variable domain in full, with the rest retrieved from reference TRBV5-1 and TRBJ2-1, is KAGVTQTPRYLIKTRGQQVTLSCSPISGHRSVSWYQQTPGQGLQFLFEYFSETQRNKGNFPGRFSGRQFSNSRSEMNVSTLELGDSALYLCASSLTTGGTYNEQFFGPGTRLTVL.

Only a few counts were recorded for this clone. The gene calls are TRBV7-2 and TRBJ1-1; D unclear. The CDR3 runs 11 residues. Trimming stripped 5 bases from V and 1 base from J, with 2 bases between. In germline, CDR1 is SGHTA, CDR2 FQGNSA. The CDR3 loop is CASSQNTEAFF. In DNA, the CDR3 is TGTGCCAGCAGCCAGAACACTGAAGCTTTCTTT.

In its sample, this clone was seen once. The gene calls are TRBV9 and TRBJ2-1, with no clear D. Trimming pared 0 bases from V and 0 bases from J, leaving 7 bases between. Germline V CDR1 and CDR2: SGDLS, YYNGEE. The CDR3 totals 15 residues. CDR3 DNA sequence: TGTGCCAGCAGCGTAGACGGTTACTCCTACAATGAGCAGTTCTTC. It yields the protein CASSVDGYSYNEQFF.

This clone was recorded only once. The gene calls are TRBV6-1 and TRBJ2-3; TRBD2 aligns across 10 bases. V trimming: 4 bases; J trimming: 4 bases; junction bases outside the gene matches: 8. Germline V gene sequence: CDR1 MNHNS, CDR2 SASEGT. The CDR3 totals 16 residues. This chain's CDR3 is CASSGRSGGAPDTQYF. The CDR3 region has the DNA TGTGCCAGCAGTGGCCGAAGCGGGGGGGCCCCAGATACGCAGTATTTT.

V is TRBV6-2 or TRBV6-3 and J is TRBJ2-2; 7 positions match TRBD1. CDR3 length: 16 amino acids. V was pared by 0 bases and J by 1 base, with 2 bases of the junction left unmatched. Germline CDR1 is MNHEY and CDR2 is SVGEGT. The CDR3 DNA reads TGTGCCAGCAGTTACTCGAGACAGGGGAACACCGGGGAGCTGTTTTTT. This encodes CASSYSRQGNTGELFF.

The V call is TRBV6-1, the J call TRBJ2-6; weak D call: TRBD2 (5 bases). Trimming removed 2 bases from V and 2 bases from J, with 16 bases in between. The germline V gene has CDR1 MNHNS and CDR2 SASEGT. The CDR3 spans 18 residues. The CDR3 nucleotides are TGTGCCAGCAGTGAAAGGGCTATGAGGGAAACTGGGGCCAACGTCCTGACTTTC. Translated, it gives CASSERAMRETGANVLTF.

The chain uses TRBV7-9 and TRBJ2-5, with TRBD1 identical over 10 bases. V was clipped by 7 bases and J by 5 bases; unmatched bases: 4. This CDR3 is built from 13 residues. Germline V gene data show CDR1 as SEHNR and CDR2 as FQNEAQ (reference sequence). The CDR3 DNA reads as TGTGCCAGCATCCGGACAGGGGGGGAGACCCAGTACTTC. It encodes CASIRTGGETQYF.

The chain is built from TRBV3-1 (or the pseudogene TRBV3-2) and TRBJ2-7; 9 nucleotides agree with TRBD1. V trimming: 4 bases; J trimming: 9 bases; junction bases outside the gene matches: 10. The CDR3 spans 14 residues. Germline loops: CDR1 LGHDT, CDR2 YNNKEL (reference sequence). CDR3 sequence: CASSPGTGIRGQYF. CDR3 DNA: TGTGCCAGCAGCCCCGGGACAGGGATTCGTGGGCAGTACTTC.

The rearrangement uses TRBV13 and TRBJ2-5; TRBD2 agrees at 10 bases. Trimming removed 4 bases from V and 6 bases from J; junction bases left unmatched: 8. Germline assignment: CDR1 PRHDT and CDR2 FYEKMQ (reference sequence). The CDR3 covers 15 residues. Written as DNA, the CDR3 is TGTGCCAGCAGCTCAATAGCGGGGGGAGGAAAGACCCAGTACTTC. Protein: CASSSIAGGGKTQYF.

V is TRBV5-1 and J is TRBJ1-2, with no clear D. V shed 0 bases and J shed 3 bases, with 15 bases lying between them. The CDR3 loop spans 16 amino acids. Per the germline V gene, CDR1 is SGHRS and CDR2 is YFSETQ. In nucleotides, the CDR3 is TGCGCCAGCAGCTTGGGACCCCGGCAGGCCGACTATGGCTACACCTTC. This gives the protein CASSLGPRQADYGYTF.